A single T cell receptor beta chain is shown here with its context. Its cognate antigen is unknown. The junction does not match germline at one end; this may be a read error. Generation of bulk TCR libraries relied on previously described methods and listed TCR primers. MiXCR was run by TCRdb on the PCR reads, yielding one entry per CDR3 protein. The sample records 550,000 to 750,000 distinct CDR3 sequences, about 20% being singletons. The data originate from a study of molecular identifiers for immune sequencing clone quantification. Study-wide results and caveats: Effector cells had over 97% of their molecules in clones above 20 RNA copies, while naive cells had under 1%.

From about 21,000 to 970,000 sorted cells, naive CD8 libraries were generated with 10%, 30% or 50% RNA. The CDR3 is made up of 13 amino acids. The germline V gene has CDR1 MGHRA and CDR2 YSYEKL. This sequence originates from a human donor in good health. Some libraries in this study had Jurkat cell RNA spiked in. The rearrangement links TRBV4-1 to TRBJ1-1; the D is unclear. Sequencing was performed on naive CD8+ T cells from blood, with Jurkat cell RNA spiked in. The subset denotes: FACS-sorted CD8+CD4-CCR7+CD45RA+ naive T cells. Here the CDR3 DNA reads TGCGCCAGCAGCCAATCCCCGAACACTGGAGCTTTCTTT. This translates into CASSQSPNTGAFF.